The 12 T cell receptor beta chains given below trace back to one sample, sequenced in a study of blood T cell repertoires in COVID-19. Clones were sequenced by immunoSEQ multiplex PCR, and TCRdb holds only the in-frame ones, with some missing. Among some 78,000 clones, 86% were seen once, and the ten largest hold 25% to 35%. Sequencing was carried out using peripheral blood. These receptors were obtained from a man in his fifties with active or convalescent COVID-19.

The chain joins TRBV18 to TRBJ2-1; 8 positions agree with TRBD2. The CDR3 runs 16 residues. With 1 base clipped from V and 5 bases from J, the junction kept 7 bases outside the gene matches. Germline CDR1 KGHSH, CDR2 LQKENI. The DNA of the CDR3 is TGTGCCAGCTCACCACTCCTAGCGGGCACTAACAATGAGCAGTTCTTC. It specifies CASSPLLAGTNNEQFF.

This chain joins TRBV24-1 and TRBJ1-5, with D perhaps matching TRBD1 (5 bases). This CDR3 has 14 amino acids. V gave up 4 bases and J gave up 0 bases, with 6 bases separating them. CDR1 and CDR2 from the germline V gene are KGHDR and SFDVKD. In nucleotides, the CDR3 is TGTGCCACCAGTGAGGGACTTAGCAATCAGCCCCAGCATTTT. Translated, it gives CATSEGLSNQPQHF.

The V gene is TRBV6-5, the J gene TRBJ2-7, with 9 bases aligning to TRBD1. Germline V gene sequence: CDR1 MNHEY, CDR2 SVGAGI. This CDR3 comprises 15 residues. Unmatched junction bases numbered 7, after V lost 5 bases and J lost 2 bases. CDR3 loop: CASSNPGQGTYEQYF. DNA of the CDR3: TGTGCCAGCAGTAATCCGGGACAGGGAACCTACGAGCAGTACTTC.

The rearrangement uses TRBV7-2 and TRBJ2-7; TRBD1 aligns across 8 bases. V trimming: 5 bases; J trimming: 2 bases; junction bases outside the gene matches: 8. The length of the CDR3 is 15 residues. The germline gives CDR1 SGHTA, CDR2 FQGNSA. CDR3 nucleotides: TGTGCCAGCAGCATAGGGACAGGCATGACCTACGAGCAGTACTTC. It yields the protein CASSIGTGMTYEQYF.

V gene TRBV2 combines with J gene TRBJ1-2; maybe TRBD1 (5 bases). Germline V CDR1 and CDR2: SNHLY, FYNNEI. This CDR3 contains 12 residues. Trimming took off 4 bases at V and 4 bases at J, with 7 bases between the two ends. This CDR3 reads CASSAGIYGYTF. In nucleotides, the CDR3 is TGTGCCAGCAGTGCAGGGATCTATGGCTACACCTTC.

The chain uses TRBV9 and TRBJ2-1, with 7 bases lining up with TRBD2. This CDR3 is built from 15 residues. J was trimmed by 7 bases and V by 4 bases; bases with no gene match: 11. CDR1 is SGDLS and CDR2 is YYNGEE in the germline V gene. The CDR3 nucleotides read TGTGCCAGCAGCCTCCCCGTCGGGGGGAAGAATGAGCAGTTCTTC. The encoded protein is CASSLPVGGKNEQFF.

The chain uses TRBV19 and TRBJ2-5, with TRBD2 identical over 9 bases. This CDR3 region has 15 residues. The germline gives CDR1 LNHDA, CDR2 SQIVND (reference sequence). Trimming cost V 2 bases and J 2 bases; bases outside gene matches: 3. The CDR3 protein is CASSISGRIQETQYF. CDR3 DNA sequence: TGTGCCAGTAGTATAAGCGGGAGGATACAAGAGACCCAGTACTTC. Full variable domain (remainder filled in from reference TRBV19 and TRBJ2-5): DGGITQSPKYLFRKEGQNVTLSCEQNLNHDAMYWYRQDPGQGLRLIYYSQIVNDFQKGDIAEGYSVSREKKESFPLTVTSAQKNPTAFYLCASSISGRIQETQYFGPGTRLLVL.

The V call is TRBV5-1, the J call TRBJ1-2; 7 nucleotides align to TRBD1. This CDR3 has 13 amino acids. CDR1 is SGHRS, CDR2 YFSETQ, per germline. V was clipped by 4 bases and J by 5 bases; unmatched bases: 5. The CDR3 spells CASSQGVDYGYTF. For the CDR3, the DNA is TGCGCCAGCAGCCAGGGGGTGGATTATGGCTACACCTTC. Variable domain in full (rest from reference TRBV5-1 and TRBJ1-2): KAGVTQTPRYLIKTRGQQVTLSCSPISGHRSVSWYQQTPGQGLQFLFEYFSETQRNKGNFPGRFSGRQFSNSRSEMNVSTLELGDSALYLCASSQGVDYGYTFGSGTRLTVV.

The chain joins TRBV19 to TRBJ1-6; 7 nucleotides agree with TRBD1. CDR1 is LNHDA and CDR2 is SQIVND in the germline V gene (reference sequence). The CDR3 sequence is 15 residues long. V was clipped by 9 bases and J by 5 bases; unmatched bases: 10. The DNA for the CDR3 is TGTGCCAGCAGGGTTCGGGACAGTGATAATTCACCCCTCCACTTT. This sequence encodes CASRVRDSDNSPLHF.

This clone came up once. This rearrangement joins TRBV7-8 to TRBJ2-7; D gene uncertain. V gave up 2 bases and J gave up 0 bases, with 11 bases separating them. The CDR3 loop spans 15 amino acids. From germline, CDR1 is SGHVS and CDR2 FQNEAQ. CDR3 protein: CASSLIPSSSYEQYF. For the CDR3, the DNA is TGTGCCAGCAGCTTAATCCCCTCCTCCTCCTACGAGCAGTACTTC.

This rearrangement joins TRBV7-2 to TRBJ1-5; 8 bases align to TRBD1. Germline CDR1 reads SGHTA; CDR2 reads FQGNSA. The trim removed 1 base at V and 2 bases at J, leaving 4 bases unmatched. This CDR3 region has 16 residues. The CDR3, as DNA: TGTGCCAGCAGCTTAGTAATGGGACAGGGCAATCAGCCCCAGCATTTT. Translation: CASSLVMGQGNQPQHF.

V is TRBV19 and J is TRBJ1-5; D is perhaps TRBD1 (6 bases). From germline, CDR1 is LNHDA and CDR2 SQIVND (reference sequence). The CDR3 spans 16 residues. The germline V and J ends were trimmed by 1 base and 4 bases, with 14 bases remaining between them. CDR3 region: CASSIGRTDRNQPQHF. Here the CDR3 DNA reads TGTGCCAGTAGTATAGGAAGGACAGACCGAAATCAGCCCCAGCATTTT.